The rows below give T cell receptor beta chains drawn from one sample of a study of blood T cell repertoires in COVID-19. The data were produced by immunoSEQ multiplex PCR, yet TCRdb's version contains in-frame clones alone and is incomplete. This table has 80,000 to 100,000 clones, around nine tenths appearing once. Sequenced sample: peripheral blood. These receptors all stem from a man aged 65 to 85 with acute or convalescent COVID-19. Each CDR3 is given without its conserved first and last residue. Fields, in order: D gene, J gene, V gene, CDR3 protein. D genes are given only for firm matches.

d_call: TRBD1
j_call: TRBJ1-1
v_call: TRBV10-1
cdr3_aa: ASRPGQVNTEAF

d_call: -
j_call: TRBJ1-4
v_call: TRBV29-1
cdr3_aa: SVGGIGGWEKLF

d_call: -
j_call: TRBJ1-2
v_call: TRBV5-1
cdr3_aa: ASSLFPSYGYT

d_call: TRBD2
j_call: TRBJ2-3
v_call: TRBV4-1
cdr3_aa: ASSLRHGFNGGSDTQY

d_call: TRBD2
j_call: TRBJ2-3
v_call: TRBV7-9
cdr3_aa: ASSATGTSGVTDTQY

d_call: -
j_call: TRBJ1-5
v_call: TRBV5-5
cdr3_aa: ASGVGAHQPQH

d_call: -
j_call: TRBJ2-3
v_call: TRBV5-4
cdr3_aa: ASSLVGRGPLYTQY

d_call: TRBD2
j_call: TRBJ2-3
v_call: TRBV5-1
cdr3_aa: ASSLSGGRLADTQY

d_call: -
j_call: TRBJ2-5
v_call: TRBV7-7
cdr3_aa: ASSLATSDETQY

d_call: -
j_call: TRBJ1-6
v_call: TRBV6-1
cdr3_aa: ASSESPTSSYNSPLH

d_call: TRBD1
j_call: TRBJ1-5
v_call: TRBV9
cdr3_aa: ASSSTDRQPQH

d_call: -
j_call: TRBJ2-1
v_call: TRBV5-6
cdr3_aa: ASSLAGERSYNEQF

d_call: TRBD1
j_call: TRBJ1-1
v_call: TRBV18
cdr3_aa: ASVGTGFTTEAF

d_call: TRBD2
j_call: TRBJ2-3
v_call: TRBV7-7
cdr3_aa: ASSLGSGGADTQY

d_call: -
j_call: TRBJ2-7
v_call: TRBV11-2
cdr3_aa: ASSSEPGSPYEQY

d_call: TRBD1
j_call: TRBJ2-1
v_call: TRBV6-6
cdr3_aa: ASSSTGGSYNEQF

d_call: -
j_call: TRBJ1-6
v_call: TRBV27
cdr3_aa: ASTELGGYSPLH